The following is a T cell receptor beta chain sequence with its context. This sample is drawn from a study of T cell responses to AZD1222 COVID-19 vaccine. CDR1 SGHKS and CDR2 YYEKEE come from the germline V gene (reference sequence). Trimming shortened V by 1 base and J by 4 bases, and 9 bases separated the two germline ends. The CDR3 spans 14 residues. Sequencing was performed with immunoSEQ multiplex PCR; in TCRdb, only in-frame clones are kept and a portion is missing. The top ten clones hold about 3% of a sample with around 110,000 clones, 90% to 95% of them seen once. Material: peripheral blood, obtained on day 0 of AZD1222 vaccination. The chain employs TRBV5-5 and TRBJ2-1; the D gene is possibly TRBD1 (6 bases). The receptor was derived from an adult in good health. The CDR3 region is CASSLQDSYNEQFF. CDR3 bases: TGTGCCAGCAGCTTGCAGGACAGTTACAATGAGCAGTTCTTC.